This record covers a single T cell receptor beta chain. Its antigen has not been determined. There are no base qualities to consult, and no much larger clone falls within one base. Per the germline V gene, SGHRS is the CDR1 and YFSETQ is the CDR2. From V the trimming removes 4 bases and from J it removes 2 bases, while the gene matches leave 4 bases of the junction unaccounted for. The CDR3 sequence holds 15 residues, the cysteine and phenylalanine included. The only DNA kept is the CDR3, 45 bases in frame from the first base. The data were taken from a study of cytomegalovirus exposure and HLA in healthy donors (dated by TCRdb to about 2017). About the study as a whole: The 666 repertoires of the first cohort and the roughly 110 validation repertoires were produced on the same platform, according to a later analysis. The aim of the study was to test whether cataloging public T cell receptors could identify signatures of past pathogen exposure. In addition to the first cohort of 650 to 750 subjects, a separate validation cohort of approximately 110 different subjects was used. High-throughput TCR immunosequencing, statistical association of individual TCRs with disease status, and machine learning were combined to predict cytomegalovirus infection status.

What the research found in general, with its limitations: Of the cluster scores, approximately 94% were above 0 in a later analysis, which found that TCRs clustered in the first cohort also tended to co-occur in the roughly 130 validation repertoires. The validation cohort had no HLA typing available for a later analysis, so co-occurrence within that cohort was assessed over all 110 or so repertoires. It was suggested by the authors that the approach could potentially be generalized to other disease states and immunological phenotypes. Most TCR sequences were seen in very few donors, while some public TCRs were found in many individuals. A total of fewer than 200 TCR beta chains were listed by the study as associated with cytomegalovirus. Cytomegalovirus status was reported to be diagnosed by the classifier with high specificity and sensitivity in both the original and validation cohorts. A few of the identified cytomegalovirus-associated TCR beta chains were confirmed in vitro to be specific for cytomegalovirus antigens.

The donors belonged to the validation cohort of around 110 subjects, which was separate from the 666-subject first cohort. Library preparation was by the immunoSEQ multiplex PCR assay. On the study's bioinformatics: A statistical classification framework was developed to diagnose cytomegalovirus status using the catalog of TCR beta chain sequences. In TCRdb, the immuneACCESS table is reduced to in-frame sequences with V and J assigned. These tables do not hold every clone; where another copy was compared, an unresolved V gene accounts for under half, and the others remain unexplained. Clonal size and the V and J genes are those of that table, whereas D and trimming came from the DNA. Recorded for this sample are about 98,000 clones; approximately 95% of them occurred a single time. The top ten clones comprise roughly 0.82% of the sample.

The receptor was isolated from a young woman in good health and CMV-seronegative. The chain is made from TRBV5-1 and TRBJ1-2, with 11 bases aligning to TRBD1. Input material: PBMCs. The encoded CDR3 is CASSPGTGGNYGYTF. The DNA sequence is given as TGCGCCAGCAGCCCCGGGACAGGGGGAAACTATGGCTACACCTTC.